These 5 T cell receptor beta chains share one sample of origin, sequenced in a study of blood T cell repertoires in COVID-19. The assay was immunoSEQ multiplex PCR, and TCRdb's table has in-frame clones only and misses some. The table has more than 300,000 clones, over 80% seen once. Sequencing was performed on PBMCs or T cells enriched from blood (not recorded which). These TCRs come from a woman aged 45-65 years who had recovered from COVID-19.

The CDR3 region is CASSISQGDAYEQYF. As DNA, the CDR3 is TGTGCCAGTAGTATTAGCCAGGGGGATGCCTACGAGCAGTACTTC. The rearrangement uses TRBV19 and TRBJ2-7; TRBD1 matches at 7 bases. Germline V gene data show CDR1 as LNHDA and CDR2 as SQIVND (reference sequence). The CDR3 contains 15 residues. Germline trimming cut 3 bases from V and 2 bases from J; bases unmatched to any gene: 7.

This sequence joins TRBV5-1 and TRBJ2-2; 11 nucleotides line up with TRBD2. V was clipped by 5 bases and J by 1 base; unmatched bases: 7. Germline lookup yields CDR1 SGHRS and CDR2 YFSETQ. This CDR3 has 17 amino acids. CDR3 nucleotide sequence: TGCGCCAGCAGAACCCCTACTAGCGGGGGGAACACCGGGGAGCTGTTTTTT. This codes for CASRTPTSGGNTGELFF. Complete variable domain (other parts from reference TRBV5-1 and TRBJ2-2): KAGVTQTPRYLIKTRGQQVTLSCSPISGHRSVSWYQQTPGQGLQFLFEYFSETQRNKGNFPGRFSGRQFSNSRSEMNVSTLELGDSALYLCASRTPTSGGNTGELFFGEGSRLTVL.

V usage is TRBV5-6 and J usage is TRBJ1-2; no clear D. V was shortened by 0 bases and J by 2 bases, with 8 bases between the two germline ends. Per the germline V gene, CDR1 is SGHDT and CDR2 is YYEEEE. There are 14 residues in the CDR3. The CDR3: CASSLGRQNYGYTF. CDR3 in DNA: TGTGCCAGCAGCTTGGGTAGACAAAACTATGGCTACACCTTC.

The chain combines TRBV19 with TRBJ1-2; TRBD1 aligns across 8 bases. V was pared by 3 bases and J by 6 bases, with 6 bases of the junction left unmatched. This CDR3 contains 14 residues. Per germline, CDR1 LNHDA and CDR2 SQIVND (reference sequence). The CDR3 DNA follows: TGTGCCAGTAGTATGCTCCAGGGGGCGGATGGCTACACCTTC. Translation: CASSMLQGADGYTF.

V is TRBV18 and J is TRBJ1-1; 7 nucleotides align to TRBD1. This CDR3 comprises 16 residues. V dropped 2 bases and J dropped 0; count of bases not matched to a gene: 6. Germline values: CDR1 KGHSH, CDR2 LQKENI. The CDR3 loop reads CASSPMHGTVNTEAFF. CDR3 nucleotides: TGTGCCAGCTCACCAATGCATGGGACAGTGAACACTGAAGCTTTCTTT.